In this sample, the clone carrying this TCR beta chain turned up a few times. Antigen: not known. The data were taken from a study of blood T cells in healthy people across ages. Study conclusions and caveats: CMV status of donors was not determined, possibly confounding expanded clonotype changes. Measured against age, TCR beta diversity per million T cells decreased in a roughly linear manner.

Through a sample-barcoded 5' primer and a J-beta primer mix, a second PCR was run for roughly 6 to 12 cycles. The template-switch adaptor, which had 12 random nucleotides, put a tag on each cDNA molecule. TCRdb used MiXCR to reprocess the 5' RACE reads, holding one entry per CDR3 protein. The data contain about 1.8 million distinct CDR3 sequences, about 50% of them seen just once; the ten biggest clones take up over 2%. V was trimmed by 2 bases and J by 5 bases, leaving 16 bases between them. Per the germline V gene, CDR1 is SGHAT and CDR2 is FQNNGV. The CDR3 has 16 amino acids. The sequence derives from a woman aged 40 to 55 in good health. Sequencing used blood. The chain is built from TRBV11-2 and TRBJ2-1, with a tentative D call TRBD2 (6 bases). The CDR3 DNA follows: TGTGCCAGCAGCTTATCGGGACTGTGGGGACACAATGAGCAGTTCTTC. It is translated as CASSLSGLWGHNEQFF.